Below, 28 T cell receptor beta chains from the same sample are listed, as sequenced in a study of identical twins. From the 5' RACE reads, TCRdb called clonotypes with MiXCR, one entry per CDR3 protein. Altogether approximately 220,000 distinct CDR3 sequences are present, around 7.6% being singletons, with the ten largest covering under 7%. These data also featured in a second study, about yellow fever vaccine responses in identical twins.

Input material: CD8+ T cells sorted from blood. Receptor source: a woman younger than 35 in good health.

This clonotype was observed a handful of times. This sequence joins TRBV24-1 and TRBJ2-1; perhaps D is TRBD1 or TRBD2 (5 bases each). Germline assignment: CDR1 KGHDR and CDR2 SFDVKD. V gave up 5 bases and J gave up 4 bases, with 14 bases separating them. The CDR3 covers 15 residues. The CDR3 bases are TGTGCCACCAGTGCGGGGCCCCCTGTTTACAATGAGCAGTTCTTC. Encoded protein: CATSAGPPVYNEQFF.

This clonotype was counted at least ten times. The chain joins TRBV5-1 to TRBJ2-1, with 8 nucleotides matching TRBD2. V lost 2 bases to trimming and J lost 4 bases; unmatched junction nucleotides: 5. CDR3 length: 15 amino acids. CDR1 is SGHRS, CDR2 YFSETQ, per germline. The CDR3 bases are TGCGCCAGCAGCTTTGGAACTAGCGGATACAATGAGCAGTTCTTC. Encoded protein: CASSFGTSGYNEQFF.

This clonotype was recorded many times. The chain links TRBV5-1 to TRBJ1-5; TRBD1 matches at 7 bases. CDR1 is SGHRS and CDR2 is YFSETQ in the germline V gene. J gave up 0 bases and V 3 bases, and 3 bases lay outside the gene matches. CDR3 length: 15 amino acids. The CDR3 DNA reads as TGCGCCAGCAGCTGGACAGGTAATAGCAATCAGCCCCAGCATTTT. Translating it yields CASSWTGNSNQPQHF. Supplemented by reference TRBV5-1 and TRBJ1-5, the full variable domain reads KAGVTQTPRYLIKTRGQQVTLSCSPISGHRSVSWYQQTPGQGLQFLFEYFSETQRNKGNFPGRFSGRQFSNSRSEMNVSTLELGDSALYLCASSWTGNSNQPQHFGDGTRLSIL.

This clonotype was seen repeatedly, ten times or more. This chain joins TRBV6-1 and TRBJ1-1; TRBD1 is a possible D gene (5 bases). The germline V gene encodes CDR1 MNHNS and CDR2 SASEGT. CDR3 length: 16 amino acids. The V end was cut by 6 bases, the J end by 1 base, with 18 bases between. The CDR3 loop is CASSQSGFGTNTEAFF. The CDR3 coding sequence is TGTGCCAGCAGCCAAAGCGGGTTTGGGACGAACACTGAAGCTTTCTTT.

V is TRBV6-1 and J is TRBJ2-2; tentatively, D is TRBD1 (5 bases). The V end was cut by 6 bases, the J end by 7 bases, with 18 bases between. CDR1 and CDR2 (germline): MNHNS, SASEGT. The CDR3 loop spans 15 amino acids. CDR3 in amino acids: CASSDRQISGGELFF. The CDR3, as DNA: TGTGCCAGCAGCGATAGACAGATTTCAGGCGGGGAGCTGTTTTTT.

This clonotype was observed a few times. The chain employs TRBV20-1 and TRBJ2-1, with TRBD2 matching over 9 bases. The CDR3 is 13 amino acids. V was clipped by 6 bases and J by 8 bases; unmatched bases: 8. The germline V gene has CDR1 DFQATT and CDR2 SNEGSKA (reference sequence). The DNA of the CDR3 is TGCAGTGCAACGGGACTAGCAGACTATGAGCAGTTCTTC. This codes for CSATGLADYEQFF.

The J gene is TRBJ2-7, the V gene TRBV25-1; TRBD2 is a possible D gene (6 bases). Between the trimmed V and J ends, which lost 4 bases and 3 bases, there was a span of 13 bases. Germline lookup yields CDR1 MGHDK and CDR2 SYGVNS. This CDR3 has 14 residues. The CDR3 sequence: CASSVSRRGYEQYF. The CDR3, as DNA: TGTGCCAGCAGTGTGAGTCGGCGGGGCTACGAGCAGTACTTC.

This clonotype was recorded many times. V is TRBV7-8 and J is TRBJ2-3; 9 bases are shared with TRBD2. Germline-derived CDR1 and CDR2 are SGHVS and FQNEAQ. The length of the CDR3 is 16 residues. The V segment lost 3 bases and the J segment 2 bases; nucleotides outside the gene matches: 6. DNA of the CDR3: TGTGCCAGCAGCTTCGCAGCGGGGGGAAACACAGATACGCAGTATTTT. Translation: CASSFAAGGNTDTQYF.

The rearrangement uses TRBV24-1 and TRBJ1-1; 9 nucleotides agree with TRBD1. The germline gives CDR1 KGHDR, CDR2 SFDVKD. The V segment lost 7 bases and the J segment 4 bases; nucleotides outside the gene matches: 6. The CDR3 totals 14 residues. The CDR3 here is CATRRTGGGTEAFF. Written as DNA, the CDR3 is TGTGCCACCAGACGAACAGGGGGCGGCACTGAAGCTTTCTTT.

This clonotype was seen more than once but under ten times. The chain joins TRBV14 to TRBJ2-7; D might be TRBD1 or TRBD2, each matching 5 bases. CDR3 length: 14 amino acids. Trimming left V 0 bases short and J 3 bases short, with 9 bases between. Germline lookup yields CDR1 SGHDN and CDR2 FVKESK. The CDR3 reads CASSQEGRFYEQYV. CDR3 bases: TGTGCCAGCAGCCAAGAGGGACGGTTCTACGAGCAGTACGTC.

This clonotype was observed at least ten times. The V and J genes are TRBV7-9 and TRBJ1-2, with a possible D match to TRBD1 (5 bases). The CDR3 runs 13 residues. CDR1 is SEHNR and CDR2 is FQNEAQ in the germline V gene (reference sequence). The V end was cut by 2 bases, the J end by 8 bases, with 12 bases between. The CDR3 coding sequence is TGTGCCAGCAGCTTAAGCGCAGGGCGCGGCTACACCTTC. Its translation: CASSLSAGRGYTF.

This rearrangement joins TRBV2 to TRBJ2-5; D unresolved. This CDR3 has 16 residues. V lost 5 bases, J lost 5 bases, and 21 bases lay in between. Germline V lookup: CDR1 SNHLY, CDR2 FYNNEI. CDR3 bases: TGTGCCAGCAGTAAAACAAGGCCCCGGGTGGGGGAGACCCAGTACTTC. Its translation is CASSKTRPRVGETQYF. Full variable domain (rest looked up from reference TRBV2 and TRBJ2-5): EPEVTQTPSHQVTQMGQEVILRCVPISNHLYFYWYRQILGQKVEFLVSFYNNEISEKSEIFDDQFSVERPDGSNFTLKIRSTKLEDSAMYFCASSKTRPRVGETQYFGPGTRLLVL.

This clonotype was found once. The chain couples TRBV7-9 to TRBJ2-7, with TRBD1 matching over 9 bases. Germline values: CDR1 SEHNR, CDR2 FQNEAQ (reference sequence). Unmatched junction bases numbered 8, after V lost 5 bases and J lost 6 bases. The CDR3 sequence is 14 residues long. The CDR3 sequence is CASSKGQGGSEQYF. In DNA form, the CDR3 reads TGTGCCAGCAGCAAGGGACAGGGAGGAAGCGAGCAGTACTTC. The full variable domain, its missing parts supplied by reference TRBV7-9 and TRBJ2-7, is DTGVSQNPRHKITKRGQNVTFRCDPISEHNRLYWYRQTLGQGPEFLTYFQNEAQLEKSRLLSDRFSAERPKGSFSTLEIQRTEQGDSAMYLCASSKGQGGSEQYFGPGTRLTVT.

The rearrangement uses TRBV20-1 and TRBJ2-1; 7 bases are shared with TRBD1. This CDR3 contains 15 residues. The junction had 10 bases not matched to a gene; V was cut back by 4 bases and J by 4 bases. The germline gives CDR1 DFQATT, CDR2 SNEGSKA (reference sequence). The CDR3 DNA reads TGCAGTGCTAACCCCGAAGGGGGCTGGTACAATGAGCAGTTCTTC. Residues: CSANPEGGWYNEQFF.

The sample holds many counts of this clonotype. The J gene is TRBJ2-3, the V gene TRBV7-2; D is undetermined. V gave up 6 bases and J gave up 0 bases, with 7 bases separating them. The CDR3 has 13 amino acids. The germline CDR1 and CDR2 sequences are SGHTA and FQGNSA. DNA for the CDR3: TGTGCCAGCAGATCGGACAGCACAGATACGCAGTATTTT. This translates into CASRSDSTDTQYF.

The sample holds one count of this clonotype. The rearrangement joins TRBV3-1 to TRBJ2-1, with 7 bases identical to TRBD2. The length of the CDR3 is 18 residues. V was clipped by 0 bases and J by 0 bases; unmatched bases: 8. The V gene's germline CDR1 is LGHDT and CDR2 YNNKEL (reference sequence). The CDR3 coding sequence is TGTGCCAGCAGCCAAGAAGGTTCTAGCGGCAGCTCCTACAATGAGCAGTTCTTC. This sequence encodes CASSQEGSSGSSYNEQFF.

This chain links TRBV5-1 with TRBJ1-1; 9 nucleotides line up with TRBD1. The CDR3 extends over 18 amino acids. From germline, CDR1 is SGHRS and CDR2 YFSETQ. Germline trimming cut 2 bases from V and 6 bases from J; bases unmatched to any gene: 17. The CDR3 DNA reads TGCGCCAGCAGCTTTGCCCCGGGACAGGGTAATCACGGGGCTGAAGCTTTCTTT. Translation: CASSFAPGQGNHGAEAFF.

The chain has TRBV25-1 and TRBJ2-1; D ambiguous. Germline V CDR1 and CDR2: MGHDK, SYGVNS. This CDR3 region has 14 residues. V was clipped by 8 bases and J by 0 bases, with 11 bases between them. This CDR3 reads CASLGSRSYNEQFF. The CDR3 nucleotides read TGTGCCAGCCTTGGCAGCCGCTCCTACAATGAGCAGTTCTTC.

This chain connects TRBV7-9 to TRBJ2-3; 7 bases are a match to TRBD1. The V and J ends lost 0 bases and 4 bases, in that order; junction bases with no gene match: 4. This CDR3 is 15 amino acids long. Looked up from germline, CDR1 is SEHNR and CDR2 is FQNEAQ (reference sequence). Here the CDR3 reads CASSLARGQADTQYF. CDR3 nucleotide sequence: TGTGCCAGCAGCTTAGCGAGGGGGCAGGCAGATACGCAGTATTTT.

This clonotype occurred many times. This rearrangement joins TRBV20-1 to TRBJ1-2; 7 positions match TRBD1. This CDR3 has 16 residues. Trimming took 6 bases from V and 3 from J; bases not matched to a gene: 16. Germline lookup yields CDR1 DFQATT and CDR2 SNEGSKA (reference sequence). CDR3 nucleotides: TGCAGTGCACCTACCGAGACAGGGTGGGCTTACTATGGCTACACCTTC. It is translated as CSAPTETGWAYYGYTF.

The chain combines TRBV5-1 with TRBJ2-3; 10 bases map to TRBD2. CDR3 length: 15 residues. Germline-derived CDR1 and CDR2 are SGHRS and YFSETQ. Trimming took 0 bases from V and 8 from J; bases not matched to a gene: 6. Here the CDR3 reads CASSLELAGPVTQYF. CDR3 nucleotides: TGCGCCAGCAGCTTGGAACTAGCGGGGCCAGTTACGCAGTATTTT.

The CDR3 DNA follows: TGTGCCAGCTTCACAGATACGCAGTATTTT. The encoded protein is CASFTDTQYF. The chain has TRBV2 and TRBJ2-3; D not certain. The CDR3 loop spans 10 amino acids. Trimming took 8 bases from V and 2 from J, leaving 2 bases between them. Per the germline V gene, CDR1 is SNHLY and CDR2 is FYNNEI.

This clonotype occurred many times. V usage is TRBV20-1 and J usage is TRBJ2-2; possible D gene TRBD1, 6 bases. Trimming pared 5 bases from V and 0 bases from J, leaving 10 bases between. The germline V gene encodes CDR1 DFQATT and CDR2 SNEGSKA (reference sequence). This CDR3 region has 14 residues. DNA of the CDR3: TGCAGTGCTCTCGACAGGACGAACACCGGGGAGCTGTTTTTT. Its protein product is CSALDRTNTGELFF.

There are many counts of this clonotype. This chain uses TRBV5-4 with TRBJ2-7; possibly TRBD2 for D (6 bases). This CDR3 region has 17 residues. CDR1 is SGHNT and CDR2 is YYREEE in the germline V gene (reference sequence). With 3 bases removed from V and 0 bases from J, the gap between germline ends came to 19 bases. DNA for the CDR3: TGTGCCAGCAGCTCCAATCCGGGACTCCAAAACTCCTACGAGCAGTACTTC. It codes for CASSSNPGLQNSYEQYF. The full variable domain, rest sourced from reference TRBV5-4 and TRBJ2-7, is ETGVTQSPTHLIKTRGQQVTLRCSSQSGHNTVSWYQQALGQGPQFIFQYYREEENGRGNFPPRFSGLQFPNYSSELNVNALELDDSALYLCASSSNPGLQNSYEQYFGPGTRLTVT.

This clonotype came up a few times. V usage is TRBV24-1 and J usage is TRBJ2-2; D perhaps matches TRBD2 (6 bases). The ends were cut back, 3 bases at V and 1 base at J, with 14 bases in the middle. CDR3 length equals 17 residues. CDR1 is KGHDR, CDR2 SFDVKD, per germline. CDR3: CATSDPWGEENTGELFF. The CDR3 DNA reads TGTGCCACCAGTGATCCTTGGGGGGAAGAGAACACCGGGGAGCTGTTTTTT.

The genes are TRBV29-1 and TRBJ2-3, with a tentative D call TRBD2 (5 bases). The CDR3 spans 12 residues. Trimming pared 6 bases from V and 7 bases from J, leaving 14 bases between. Per the germline V gene, CDR1 is SQVTM and CDR2 is ANQGSEA. CDR3 in DNA: TGCAGCGTCGATGGACTGTCTAATACGCAGTATTTT. Translating it yields CSVDGLSNTQYF.

Notes on this clonotype: A much larger clone lies one base from this, so it may be a read error. The gene calls are TRBV5-1 and TRBJ2-1; 10 bases line up with TRBD2. The CDR3 runs to 16 residues. In germline, CDR1 is SGHRS, CDR2 YFSETQ. In DNA form, the CDR3 reads TGCGCCAGCAGCACCGGACTAGCGGACTCCTACAGTGAGCAGTTCTTC. Encoded protein: CASSTGLADSYSEQFF.

This clonotype was observed at least ten times. This rearrangement joins TRBV28 to TRBJ2-1; TRBD2 is a possible D gene (6 bases). Germline V gene sequence: CDR1 MDHEN, CDR2 SYDVKM. The CDR3 sequence is 15 residues long. Between the trimmed V and J ends, which lost 3 bases and 6 bases, there was a span of 15 bases. Here the CDR3 reads CASSFRLGVGNEQFF. CDR3 sequence (DNA): TGTGCCAGCAGTTTTCGACTAGGTGTCGGCAATGAGCAGTTCTTC.